At least ten counts were recorded for the clone carrying this T cell receptor beta chain. TCRdb passed the 5' RACE reads through MiXCR, listing each CDR3 protein once. The repertoire includes more than 250,000 distinct CDR3 sequences, more than 15% of them detected once, and 23% sits in the top ten. The source of the sample is a study of T-cell memory formation after mild COVID-19. Germline CDR1 and CDR2: MGHDK and SYGVNS. The V end lost 6 bases, the J end lost 7 bases, and 7 bases lay between the germline ends. This CDR3 region has 11 residues. The source of this sequence is a man younger than 30 who had mild COVID-19 (a few samples of this study predate the infection). Cell type and time point are not known. The chain carries TRBV25-1 and TRBJ2-1; D is perhaps TRBD2 (6 bases). Material: PBMCs or a T cell subset sorted from them (not recorded which). CDR3 in amino acids: CASSGGNEQFF. The CDR3 region has the DNA TGTGCCAGCAGCGGAGGGAATGAGCAGTTCTTC.